Sequencing of this TCR beta chain was carried out in a study of cytomegalovirus exposure and HLA in healthy donors. Whole-study findings and limits: The authors confirmed in vitro that a few CMV-associated chains were specific for CMV antigens.

Libraries were prepared by immunoSEQ multiplex PCR; TCRdb keeps only in-frame clonotypes and omits some of them. The table lists around 49,000 clones, roughly nine tenths of them singletons. The sample holds a few counts of this clone. Antigen specificity is unknown. CDR1 is SEHNR, CDR2 FQNEAQ, per germline (reference sequence). V was clipped by 8 bases and J by 0 bases, with 8 bases between them. This CDR3 has 13 residues. Sequencing was carried out using PBMCs. This TCR was recovered from a man aged 18-30 years in good health and CMV-seronegative. The chain couples TRBV7-9 to TRBJ2-1; D perhaps matches TRBD1 (5 bases). The CDR3 DNA follows: TGTGCCAGCTTGGACAACTCCTACAATGAGCAGTTCTTC. This translates into CASLDNSYNEQFF. The variable domain in full, with the rest retrieved from reference TRBV7-9 and TRBJ2-1, is DTGVSQNPRHKITKRGQNVTFRCDPISEHNRLYWYRQTLGQGPEFLTYFQNEAQLEKSRLLSDRFSAERPKGSFSTLEIQRTEQGDSAMYLCASLDNSYNEQFFGPGTRLTVL.